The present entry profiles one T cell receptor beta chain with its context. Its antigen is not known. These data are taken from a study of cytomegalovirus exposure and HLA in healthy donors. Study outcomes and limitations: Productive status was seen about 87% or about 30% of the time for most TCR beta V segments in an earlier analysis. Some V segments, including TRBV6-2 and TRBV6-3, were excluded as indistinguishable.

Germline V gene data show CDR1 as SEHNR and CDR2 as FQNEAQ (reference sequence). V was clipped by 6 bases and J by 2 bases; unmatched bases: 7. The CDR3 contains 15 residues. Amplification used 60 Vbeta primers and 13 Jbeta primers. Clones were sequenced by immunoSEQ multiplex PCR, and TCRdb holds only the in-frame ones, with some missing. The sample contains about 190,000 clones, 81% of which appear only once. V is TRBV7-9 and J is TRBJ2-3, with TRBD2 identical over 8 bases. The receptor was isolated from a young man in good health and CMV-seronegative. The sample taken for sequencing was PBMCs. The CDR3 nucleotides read TGTGCCAGCAGACGAAGCGGGGGACTCACAGATACGCAGTATTTT. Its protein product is CASRRSGGLTDTQYF.